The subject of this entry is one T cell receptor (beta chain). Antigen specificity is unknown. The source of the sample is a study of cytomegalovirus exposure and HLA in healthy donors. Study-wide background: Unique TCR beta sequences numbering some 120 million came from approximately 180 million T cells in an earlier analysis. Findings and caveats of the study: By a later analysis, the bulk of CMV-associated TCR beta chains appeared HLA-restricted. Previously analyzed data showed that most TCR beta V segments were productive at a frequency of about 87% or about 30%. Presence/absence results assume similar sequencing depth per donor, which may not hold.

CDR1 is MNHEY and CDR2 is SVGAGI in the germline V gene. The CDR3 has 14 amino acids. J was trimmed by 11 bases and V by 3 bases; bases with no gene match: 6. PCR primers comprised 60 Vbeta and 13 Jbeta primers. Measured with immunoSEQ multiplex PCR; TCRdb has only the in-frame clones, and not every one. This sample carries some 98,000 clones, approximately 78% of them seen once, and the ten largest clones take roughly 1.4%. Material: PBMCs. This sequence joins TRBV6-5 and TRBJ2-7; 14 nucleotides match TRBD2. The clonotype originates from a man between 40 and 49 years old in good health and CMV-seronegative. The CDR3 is CASSYRLAGGPEYF. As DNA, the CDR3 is TGTGCCAGCAGTTATCGACTAGCGGGGGGGCCGGAGTACTTC.